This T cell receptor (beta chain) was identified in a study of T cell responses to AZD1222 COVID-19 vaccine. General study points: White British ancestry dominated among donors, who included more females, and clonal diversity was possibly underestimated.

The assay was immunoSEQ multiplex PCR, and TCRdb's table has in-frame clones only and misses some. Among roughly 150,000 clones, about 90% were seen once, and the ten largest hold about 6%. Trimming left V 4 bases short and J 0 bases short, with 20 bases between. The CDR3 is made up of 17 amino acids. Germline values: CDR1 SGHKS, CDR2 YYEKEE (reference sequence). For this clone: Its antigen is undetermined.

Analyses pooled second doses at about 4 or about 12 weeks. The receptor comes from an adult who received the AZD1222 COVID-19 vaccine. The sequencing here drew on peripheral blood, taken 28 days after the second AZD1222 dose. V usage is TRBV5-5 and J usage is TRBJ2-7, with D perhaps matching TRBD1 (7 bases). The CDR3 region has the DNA TGTGCCAGCAGCCGACAGGGCGGGGCCAGAAGCTCCTACGAGCAGTACTTC. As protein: CASSRQGGARSSYEQYF.